The 21 T cell receptor beta chains given below trace back to one sample, sequenced in a study of vaccination effects on CD4 cells after COVID-19. TCRdb's copy holds only in-frame clones and misses some; the assay was immunoSEQ multiplex PCR. In the table there are some 79,000 clones, roughly 80% of which are singletons. For these TCRs, the target antigens are not known. In the ViraFEST assay, antigen-specific CD4+ clonotypes were identified by expansion after peptide-pool stimulation. Following culture for about ten days, CD4+ T cells were isolated. The material was CD4+ T cells from PBMCs cultured with HCoV-229E spike peptides, obtained before COVID-19 vaccination. The receptors come from a human donor who received a COVID-19 vaccine.

The genes are TRBV27 and TRBJ2-3, with 8 bases identical to TRBD2. This CDR3 is built from 15 residues. Trimming at V came to 2 bases and at J to 7 bases, leaving 8 bases not matched to a gene. CDR1 and CDR2 (germline): MNHEY, SMNVEV (reference sequence). CDR3 loop: CASSLRASGFNTQYF. CDR3 bases: TGTGCCAGCAGTTTAAGGGCTAGCGGGTTTAATACGCAGTATTTT.

The sample holds a few counts of this clone. The chain joins TRBV5-1 to TRBJ2-3; the match to TRBD1 covers 8 bases. Trimming removed 5 bases from V and 4 bases from J; junction bases left unmatched: 6. Per the germline V gene, CDR1 is SGHRS and CDR2 is YFSETQ. The length of the CDR3 is 14 residues. Written as DNA, the CDR3 is TGCGCCAGCAGTCTGGACAGGGCCCCAGATACGCAGTATTTT. It is translated as CASSLDRAPDTQYF. Supplemented by reference TRBV5-1 and TRBJ2-3, the full variable domain reads KAGVTQTPRYLIKTRGQQVTLSCSPISGHRSVSWYQQTPGQGLQFLFEYFSETQRNKGNFPGRFSGRQFSNSRSEMNVSTLELGDSALYLCASSLDRAPDTQYFGPGTRLTVL.

This clone was seen just once. This chain uses TRBV6-5 with TRBJ2-3; D uncertain. This CDR3 has 11 residues. The germline V gene encodes CDR1 MNHEY and CDR2 SVGAGI. V dropped 6 bases and J dropped 9 bases, with 10 bases sitting between them. CDR3 DNA: TGTGCCAGCAGATCGAGGTGGACGCAGTATTTT. It specifies CASRSRWTQYF.

With respect to this clone: The final CDR3 position lacks the conserved phenylalanine or tryptophan, pointing to a likely read error. It is unclear where the CDR3 begins or ends on the DNA, so no DNA is shown, and the CDR3 is as TCRdb lists it. The genes are TRBV12-3 or TRBV12-4 and TRBJ2-7; TRBD2 was called by the table and not checked on the DNA. From its first to its last residue, the CDR3 has 10 amino acids. CDR3 loop: CASSLKSGFL.

The chain couples TRBV10-3 to TRBJ1-3, with D perhaps matching TRBD1 (5 bases). V was shortened by 7 bases and J by 4 bases, with 17 bases between the two germline ends. Germline V gives CDR1 ENHRY, CDR2 SYGVKD. This CDR3 spans 15 amino acids. The CDR3 DNA reads as TGTGCCATCACCCCGGACACCGGGTTCGGAAACACCATATATTTT. Translation: CAITPDTGFGNTIYF.

This sequence joins TRBV6-4 and TRBJ2-2; D not certain. This CDR3 contains 12 residues. V shed 1 base and J shed 7 bases, with 4 bases lying between them. Germline V gives CDR1 MRHNA, CDR2 SNTAGT. The CDR3 DNA sequence: TGTGCCAGCAGTGACTTGGGCGGGGAGCTGTTTTTT. It yields the protein CASSDLGGELFF.

This clone has only a few counts. The V call is TRBV5-8, the J call TRBJ2-2; no clear D. Germline assignment: CDR1 SGHTS and CDR2 YDEGEE. This CDR3 is 17 amino acids long. V was pared by 0 bases and J by 6 bases, with 18 bases between. The CDR3 bases are TGTGCCAGCAGCTTGGCCTTCGACTCCAGTGGTGCCGGGGAGCTGTTTTTT. Its protein product is CASSLAFDSSGAGELFF.

J is TRBJ1-2 and V is TRBV25-1, with unresolved D. The CDR3 is 13 amino acids. Trimming removed 6 bases from V and 4 bases from J, with 12 bases in between. Per germline, CDR1 MGHDK and CDR2 SYGVNS. CDR3 nucleotide sequence: TGTGCCAGCAGCCCCGCAGGCGGCTATGGCTACACCTTC. This gives the protein CASSPAGGYGYTF.

The chain has TRBV5-6 and TRBJ2-4; D is possibly TRBD1 or TRBD2 (6 bases each). The CDR3 spans 16 residues. Germline lookup yields CDR1 SGHDT and CDR2 YYEEEE. V gave up 1 base and J gave up 0 bases, with 11 bases separating them. This CDR3 is CASSLRGALAKNIQYF. DNA of the CDR3: TGTGCCAGCAGCTTGAGGGGGGCTTTAGCCAAAAACATTCAGTACTTC.

The V and J genes are TRBV11-2 and TRBJ2-3; D remains unclear. This CDR3 contains 13 residues. Trimming stripped 5 bases from V and 4 bases from J, with 10 bases between. Germline V gives CDR1 SGHAT, CDR2 FQNNGV. The chain's CDR3 is CASSPSGPDTQYF. CDR3 bases: TGTGCCAGCAGCCCCTCGGGCCCAGATACGCAGTATTTT.

This clone was seen a handful of times. The genes are TRBV5-1 and TRBJ2-1; no definite D call. The V end was cut by 3 bases, the J end by 6 bases, with 13 bases between. This CDR3 spans 14 amino acids. Germline V gene sequence: CDR1 SGHRS, CDR2 YFSETQ. The CDR3 bases are TGCGCCAGCAGCTCCGGGTCCCCGGGCAATGAGCAGTTCTTC. Amino acid sequence: CASSSGSPGNEQFF.

V usage is TRBV25-1 and J usage is TRBJ2-7, with 7 bases matching TRBD1. The CDR3 extends over 14 amino acids. Germline loops: CDR1 MGHDK, CDR2 SYGVNS. V was clipped by 7 bases and J by 1 base; unmatched bases: 7. This CDR3 is CASTWTGQSYEQYV. The CDR3 DNA follows: TGTGCCAGCACTTGGACAGGACAATCCTACGAGCAGTACGTC.

This clone was seen only once. This chain joins TRBV3-1 (or the pseudogene TRBV3-2) and TRBJ1-2; D is uncertain. Germline V gene data show CDR1 as LGHDT and CDR2 as YNNKEL (reference sequence). The CDR3 totals 14 residues. V shed 0 bases and J shed 7 bases, with 12 bases lying between them. The CDR3 nucleotides read TGTGCCAGCAGCCAAGAAGGAGTACTACTTGGCTACACCTTC. Its protein is CASSQEGVLLGYTF.

This clone was seen a handful of times. The chain recombines TRBV29-1 with TRBJ1-5; the match to TRBD1 covers 7 bases. V lost 6 bases to trimming and J lost 4 bases; unmatched junction nucleotides: 3. Germline-derived CDR1 and CDR2 are SQVTM and ANQGSEA. The CDR3 contains 12 residues. The CDR3 spells CSVGTANQPQHF. The DNA of the CDR3 is TGCAGCGTGGGGACAGCTAATCAGCCCCAGCATTTT.

This chain connects TRBV7-9 to TRBJ2-7, with TRBD1 matching over 7 bases. V lost 3 bases to trimming and J lost 4 bases; unmatched junction nucleotides: 3. Germline V gene lookup returns CDR1 SEHNR and CDR2 FQNEAQ (reference sequence). The CDR3 consists of 13 residues. The CDR3 bases are TGTGCCAGCAGCTTCAACAGGGGTTACGAGCAGTACGTC. This translates into CASSFNRGYEQYV.

The V and J genes are TRBV5-6 and TRBJ2-2; D not resolved. Germline V gene data show CDR1 as SGHDT and CDR2 as YYEEEE. V was cut by 4 bases and J by 5 bases, with 9 bases left in between. The CDR3 is 13 residues long. The CDR3 DNA reads TGTGCCAGCAGCGGCGAGGCGACCGGGGAGCTGTTTTTT. As protein: CASSGEATGELFF.

V and J are TRBV5-1 and TRBJ2-5; D perhaps matches TRBD2 (6 bases). CDR3 length: 15 residues. Germline CDR1 is SGHRS and CDR2 is YFSETQ. Trimming removed 1 base from V and 5 bases from J, with 15 bases in between. The CDR3 is CASSLQPGLRETQYF. CDR3 nucleotides: TGCGCCAGCAGCTTGCAACCGGGACTTAGGGAGACCCAGTACTTC.

The rearrangement links TRBV27 to TRBJ2-5, with D perhaps TRBD2 (5 bases). Deletions cut 7 bases from V and 2 bases from J, with 17 bases between. Germline-derived CDR1 and CDR2 are MNHEY and SMNVEV (reference sequence). The CDR3 runs to 15 residues. This CDR3 is CASTAGRGPQETQYF. The CDR3 DNA reads as TGTGCCAGCACCGCCGGCCGCGGGCCGCAAGAGACCCAGTACTTC.

This clone was detected only a few times. The chain links TRBV5-1 to TRBJ1-2; 7 nucleotides match TRBD1. Per the germline V gene, CDR1 is SGHRS and CDR2 is YFSETQ. The CDR3 length is 13 residues. The trim removed 4 bases at V and 3 bases at J, leaving 3 bases unmatched. CDR3 in DNA: TGCGCCAGCAGCCCAGGGGGGGACTATGGCTACACCTTC. This encodes CASSPGGDYGYTF.

The chain links TRBV14 to TRBJ1-2; D perhaps matches TRBD1 (5 bases). Per germline, CDR1 SGHDN and CDR2 FVKESK. V lost 4 bases to trimming and J lost 10 bases, with 19 bases between them. The CDR3 contains 14 residues. CDR3 sequence: CASSRTGGGEAYTF. CDR3 nucleotides: TGTGCCAGCAGCCGGACCGGGGGGGGAGAGGCCTACACCTTC.

CDR3 in amino acids: CASSPRLGTGKETQYF. DNA of the CDR3: TGTGCCAGCAGCCCCCGCCTTGGGACAGGGAAAGAGACCCAGTACTTC. J is TRBJ2-5 and V is TRBV5-8; 9 nucleotides line up with TRBD1. Per the germline V gene, CDR1 is SGHTS and CDR2 is YDEGEE. V lost 4 bases and J lost 3; bases outside the gene matches: 10. This CDR3 comprises 16 residues.